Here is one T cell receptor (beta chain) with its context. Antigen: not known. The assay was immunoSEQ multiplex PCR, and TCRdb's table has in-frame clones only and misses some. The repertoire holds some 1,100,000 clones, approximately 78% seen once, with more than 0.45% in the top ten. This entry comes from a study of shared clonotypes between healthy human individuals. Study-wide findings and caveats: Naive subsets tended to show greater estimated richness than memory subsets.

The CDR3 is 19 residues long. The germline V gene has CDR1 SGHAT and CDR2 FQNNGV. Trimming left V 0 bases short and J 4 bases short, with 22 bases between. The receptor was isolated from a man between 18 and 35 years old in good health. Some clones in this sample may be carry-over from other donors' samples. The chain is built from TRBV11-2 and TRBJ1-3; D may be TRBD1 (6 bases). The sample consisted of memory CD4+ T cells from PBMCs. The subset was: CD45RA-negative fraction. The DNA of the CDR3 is TGTGCCAGCAGCTTAGATCGGTCATCAGGGGCCCGCTCCGGAAACACCATATATTTT. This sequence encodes CASSLDRSSGARSGNTIYF.